The text below deals with one T cell receptor (beta chain). Method: immunoSEQ multiplex PCR; TCRdb's copy keeps in-frame clones and lacks some. The top ten clones hold approximately 0.71% of a sample with some 100,000 clones, roughly 94% of them seen once. The data were obtained in a study of siplizumab effects on memory and regulatory T cells. V was clipped by 4 bases and J by 6 bases; unmatched bases: 12. Germline CDR1 is SGHTA and CDR2 is FQGNSA. The CDR3 loop spans 15 amino acids. This clonotype was sampled from a human donor in good health. This chain joins TRBV7-2 and TRBJ2-7; the match to TRBD2 covers 7 bases. The sequencing input was Tregs sorted from blood. CDR3 region: CASSYGRGRGREQYF. For the CDR3, the DNA is TGTGCCAGCAGCTACGGCCGGGGGAGGGGACGCGAGCAGTACTTC.